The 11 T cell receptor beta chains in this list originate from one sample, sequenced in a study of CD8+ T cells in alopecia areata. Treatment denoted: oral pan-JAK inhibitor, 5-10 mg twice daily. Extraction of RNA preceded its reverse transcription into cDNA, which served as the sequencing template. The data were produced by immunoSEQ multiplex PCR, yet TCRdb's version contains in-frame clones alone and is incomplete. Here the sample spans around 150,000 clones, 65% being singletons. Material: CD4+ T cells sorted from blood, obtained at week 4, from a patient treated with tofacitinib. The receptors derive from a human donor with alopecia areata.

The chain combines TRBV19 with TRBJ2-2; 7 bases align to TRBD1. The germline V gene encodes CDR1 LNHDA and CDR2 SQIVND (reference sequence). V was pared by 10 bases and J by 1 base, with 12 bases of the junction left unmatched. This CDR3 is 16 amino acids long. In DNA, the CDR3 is TGTGCCACCAGACAACCGGGACAGCTGAACACCGGGGAGCTGTTTTTT. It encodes CATRQPGQLNTGELFF.

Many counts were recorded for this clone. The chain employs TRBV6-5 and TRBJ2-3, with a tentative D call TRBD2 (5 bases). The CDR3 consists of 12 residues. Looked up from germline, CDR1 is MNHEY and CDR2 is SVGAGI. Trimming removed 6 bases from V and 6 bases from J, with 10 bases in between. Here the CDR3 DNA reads TGTGCCAGCAGCCGGCCGGGGGATACGCAGTATTTT. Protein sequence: CASSRPGDTQYF.

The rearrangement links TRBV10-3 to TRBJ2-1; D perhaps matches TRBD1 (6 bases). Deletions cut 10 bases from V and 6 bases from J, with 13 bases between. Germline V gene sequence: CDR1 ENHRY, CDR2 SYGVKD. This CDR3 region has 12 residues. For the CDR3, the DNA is TGTGCCAGTCTAGACAGGCGCAATGAGCAGTTCTTC. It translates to CASLDRRNEQFF.

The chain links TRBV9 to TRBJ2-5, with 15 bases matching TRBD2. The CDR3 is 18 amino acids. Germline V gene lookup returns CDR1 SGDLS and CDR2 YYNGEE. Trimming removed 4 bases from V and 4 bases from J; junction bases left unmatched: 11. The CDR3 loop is CASSPGLAGGGFGETQYF. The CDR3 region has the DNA TGTGCCAGCAGCCCAGGACTAGCGGGGGGGGGCTTTGGAGAGACCCAGTACTTC.

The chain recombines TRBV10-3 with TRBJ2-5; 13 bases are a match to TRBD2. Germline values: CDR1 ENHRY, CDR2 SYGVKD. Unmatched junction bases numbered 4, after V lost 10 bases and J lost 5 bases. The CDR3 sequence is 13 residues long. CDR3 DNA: TGTGCCACGAGGACTAGCGGGGGTGAGACCCAGTACTTC. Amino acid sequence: CATRTSGGETQYF.

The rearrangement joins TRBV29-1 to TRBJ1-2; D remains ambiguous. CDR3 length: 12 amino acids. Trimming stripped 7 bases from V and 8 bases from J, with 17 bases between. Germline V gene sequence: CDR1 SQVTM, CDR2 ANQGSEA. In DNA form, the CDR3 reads TGCAGCGCCCTGAGGGTTGAGATGGGCTACACCTTC. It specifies CSALRVEMGYTF.

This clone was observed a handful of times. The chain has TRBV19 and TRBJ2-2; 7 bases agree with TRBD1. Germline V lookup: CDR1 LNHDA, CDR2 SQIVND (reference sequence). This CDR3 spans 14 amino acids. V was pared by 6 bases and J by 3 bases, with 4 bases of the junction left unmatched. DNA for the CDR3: TGTGCCAGTAGGAAGGGACAGTACACCGGGGAGCTGTTTTTT. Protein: CASRKGQYTGELFF.

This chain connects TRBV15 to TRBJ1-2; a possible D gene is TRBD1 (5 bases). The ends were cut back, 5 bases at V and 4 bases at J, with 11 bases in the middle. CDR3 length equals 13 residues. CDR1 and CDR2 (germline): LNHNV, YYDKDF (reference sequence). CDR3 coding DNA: TGTGCCACCAGCGCCGGGACTGTCTATGGCTACACCTTC. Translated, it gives CATSAGTVYGYTF. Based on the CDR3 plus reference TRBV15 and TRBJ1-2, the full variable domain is DAMVIQNPRYQVTQFGKPVTLSCSQTLNHNVMYWYQQKSSQAPKLLFHYYDKDFNNEADTPDNFQSRRPNTSFCFLDIRSPGLGDTAMYLCATSAGTVYGYTFGSGTRLTVV.

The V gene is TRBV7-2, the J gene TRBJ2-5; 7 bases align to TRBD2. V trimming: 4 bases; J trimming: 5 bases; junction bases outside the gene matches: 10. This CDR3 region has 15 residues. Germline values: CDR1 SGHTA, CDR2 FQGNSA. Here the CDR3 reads CASSSQSGGFETQYF. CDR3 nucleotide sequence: TGTGCCAGCAGCTCTCAATCCGGGGGGTTTGAGACCCAGTACTTC.

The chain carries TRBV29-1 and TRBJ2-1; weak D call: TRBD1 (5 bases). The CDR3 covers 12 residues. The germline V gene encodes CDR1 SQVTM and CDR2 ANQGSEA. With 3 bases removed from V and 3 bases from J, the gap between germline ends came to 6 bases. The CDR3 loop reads CSVDRDYNEQFF. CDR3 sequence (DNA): TGCAGCGTTGACAGGGACTACAATGAGCAGTTCTTC.

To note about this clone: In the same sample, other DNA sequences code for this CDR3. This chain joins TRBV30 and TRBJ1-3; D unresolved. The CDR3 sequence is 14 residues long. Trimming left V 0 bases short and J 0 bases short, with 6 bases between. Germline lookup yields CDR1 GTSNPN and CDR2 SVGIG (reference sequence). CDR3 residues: CAWSVRSSGNTIYF. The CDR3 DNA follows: TGTGCCTGGAGTGTACGCAGCTCTGGAAACACCATATATTTT.